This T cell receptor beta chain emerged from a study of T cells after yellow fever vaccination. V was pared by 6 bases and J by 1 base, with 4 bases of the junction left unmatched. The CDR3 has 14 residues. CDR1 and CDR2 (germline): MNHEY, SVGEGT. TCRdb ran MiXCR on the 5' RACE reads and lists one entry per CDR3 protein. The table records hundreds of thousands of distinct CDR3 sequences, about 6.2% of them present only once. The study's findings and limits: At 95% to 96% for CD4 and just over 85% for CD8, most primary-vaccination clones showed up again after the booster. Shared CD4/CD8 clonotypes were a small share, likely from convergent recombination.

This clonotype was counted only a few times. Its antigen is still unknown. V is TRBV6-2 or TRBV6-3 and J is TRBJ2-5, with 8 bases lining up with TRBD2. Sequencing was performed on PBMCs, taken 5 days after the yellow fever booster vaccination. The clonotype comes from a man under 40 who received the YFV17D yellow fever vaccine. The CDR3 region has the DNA TGTGCCAGCAGCTTTAGCGGGGTCCAAGAGACCCAGTACTTC. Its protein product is CASSFSGVQETQYF.